This passage covers 12 T cell receptor beta chains from one sample sequenced in a study of blood T cell repertoires in COVID-19. This table comes from immunoSEQ multiplex PCR, and its TCRdb copy is limited to in-frame clones, with some not included. Seen here are approximately 90,000 clones, about four fifths observed once, and the top ten hold approximately 1.2%. The sequenced sample consisted of peripheral blood. The receptors were sampled from a woman of 80 years or more with acute or convalescent COVID-19.

This clone was counted a few times. This chain links TRBV27 with TRBJ1-5; tentatively, D is TRBD1 (5 bases). This CDR3 has 13 residues. Trimming removed 0 bases at V and 6 bases at J, with 6 bases between. Per germline, CDR1 MNHEY and CDR2 SMNVEV (reference sequence). The CDR3 bases are TGTGCCAGCAGTTTATCGGGGCCTCAGCCCCAGCATTTT. It translates to CASSLSGPQPQHF.

This chain joins TRBV5-6 and TRBJ2-3; 8 positions match TRBD2. The CDR3 is 16 residues long. V lost 1 base, J lost 4 bases, and 8 bases stayed unmatched. Looked up from germline, CDR1 is SGHDT and CDR2 is YYEEEE. CDR3: CASSLLFGGRSDTQYF. The CDR3 nucleotides are TGTGCCAGCAGCTTGCTCTTCGGCGGGAGGTCAGATACGCAGTATTTT.

The V and J genes are TRBV7-9 and TRBJ1-2, with 7 bases lining up with TRBD1. The CDR3 is 16 residues long. V lost 2 bases, J lost 3 bases, and 9 bases stayed unmatched. Germline assignment: CDR1 SEHNR and CDR2 FQNEAQ (reference sequence). The CDR3 nucleotides read TGTGCCAGCAGCTTAATATCCGGGACAGAGGACTATGGCTACACCTTC. Protein product: CASSLISGTEDYGYTF.

The chain links TRBV29-1 to TRBJ2-7, with TRBD1 matching over 10 bases. Germline lookup yields CDR1 SQVTM and CDR2 ANQGSEA. Trimming took 2 bases from V and 2 from J; bases not matched to a gene: 9. This CDR3 spans 16 amino acids. The CDR3 coding sequence is TGCAGCGTTGAAATGGGAGGGACAGGGGCAACCTACGAGCAGTACTTC. Translated: CSVEMGGTGATYEQYF.

The V gene is TRBV3-1 (or the pseudogene TRBV3-2), the J gene TRBJ1-2, with D maybe TRBD1 (5 bases). The CDR3 length is 12 residues. V was shortened by 6 bases and J by 6 bases, with 11 bases between the two germline ends. CDR1 is LGHDT, CDR2 YNNKEL, per germline (reference sequence). CDR3 sequence: CASSNRRDGYTF. The CDR3 region has the DNA TGTGCCAGCAGTAACAGGAGAGATGGCTACACCTTC.

This clone has just a few counts. This chain connects TRBV3-1 (or the pseudogene TRBV3-2) to TRBJ1-2; D gene uncertain. V was pared by 4 bases and J by 2 bases, with 14 bases between. Germline CDR1 is LGHDT and CDR2 is YNNKEL (reference sequence). This CDR3 is 15 amino acids long. The CDR3 DNA reads TGTGCCAGCAGCCCGTACAGAGGGCCCAACTATGGCTACACCTTC. Translation: CASSPYRGPNYGYTF.

The chain links TRBV2 to TRBJ2-5; 7 bases line up with TRBD1. Per the germline V gene, CDR1 is SNHLY and CDR2 is FYNNEI. The CDR3 consists of 12 residues. V gave up 4 bases and J gave up 6 bases; unmatched junction bases: 2. The CDR3 region has the DNA TGTGCCAGCAGTGGACAGGGACAGACCCAGTACTTC. Amino acids: CASSGQGQTQYF.

This clone was observed once. The rearrangement links TRBV27 to TRBJ1-4, with a tentative D call TRBD1 (6 bases). Trimming pared 9 bases from V and 5 bases from J, leaving 16 bases between. This CDR3 is 14 amino acids long. Germline-derived CDR1 and CDR2 are MNHEY and SMNVEV (reference sequence). CDR3 region: CARPVGAPNEKLFF. CDR3 coding DNA: TGTGCCAGACCCGTGGGGGCCCCAAATGAAAAACTGTTTTTT.

This clone was observed a few times. The chain couples TRBV25-1 to TRBJ1-1, with D hard to call. With 1 base removed from V and 1 base from J, the gap between germline ends came to 4 bases. The CDR3 is 13 amino acids. Germline CDR1 reads MGHDK; CDR2 reads SYGVNS. CDR3 in DNA: TGTGCCAGCAGTGAATCAGGGAACACTGAAGCTTTCTTT. This gives the protein CASSESGNTEAFF.

V is TRBV6-1 and J is TRBJ2-7; D is unresolved. The CDR3 has 12 amino acids. CDR1 MNHNS and CDR2 SASEGT come from the germline V gene. V dropped 3 bases and J dropped 3 bases, with 6 bases sitting between them. Here the CDR3 reads CASSESYYEQYF. CDR3 bases: TGTGCCAGCAGTGAGTCTTACTACGAGCAGTACTTC.

V is TRBV6-1 and J is TRBJ2-2, with D perhaps matching TRBD1 (6 bases). Germline CDR1 and CDR2: MNHNS and SASEGT. There are 13 residues in the CDR3. Deletions cut 0 bases from V and 9 bases from J, with 8 bases between. CDR3 sequence (DNA): TGTGCCAGCAGTGAAGCCGACAGGCGGGAGCTGTTTTTT. It specifies CASSEADRRELFF.

The gene calls are TRBV5-4 and TRBJ2-2, with D possibly matching TRBD1 (6 bases). V was cut by 6 bases and J by 2 bases, with 11 bases left in between. Germline assignment: CDR1 SGHNT and CDR2 YYREEE (reference sequence). CDR3 length: 14 amino acids. The CDR3 DNA is TGTGCCAGCACCGGGACATCTAACACCGGGGAGCTGTTTTTT. Its protein product is CASTGTSNTGELFF.